This TCR beta chain is from a study of blood T cell repertoires in COVID-19. Whole-study context: Acute-phase and convalescent COVID-19 samples originated in the United States, Italy and Spain.

This clone showed up just a few times. V gave up 0 bases and J gave up 0 bases; unmatched junction bases: 0. Germline V lookup: CDR1 ENHRY, CDR2 SYGVKD. The CDR3 is 15 amino acids. Clones were sequenced by immunoSEQ multiplex PCR, and TCRdb holds only the in-frame ones, with some missing. The top ten hold 1.2% of the sample, which has more than 75,000 clones, 86% seen once. The chain carries TRBV10-3 and TRBJ2-7; 9 positions agree with TRBD1. The clonotype originates from an elderly man with active or convalescent COVID-19. The specimen sequenced was peripheral blood. DNA of the CDR3: TGTGCCATCAGTGAGTCGACAGGGGGCTCCTACGAGCAGTACTTC. Protein: CAISESTGGSYEQYF.